This T cell receptor beta chain appears in the sequencing data of a study of blood T cell repertoires in COVID-19. Study details: T cells, B-cell-depleted T cells, or PBMCs provided the cDNA or gDNA that served as material.

Germline CDR1 is MNHEY and CDR2 is SMNVEV (reference sequence). There are 15 residues in the CDR3. Trimming shortened V by 7 bases and J by 1 base, and 14 bases separated the two germline ends. Membership in each cohort depended on participant-reported clinical history. Authors' processing steps: Researchers report that nucleated cell counts were estimated from reference gene primer amplification. Sequencing was performed with immunoSEQ multiplex PCR; in TCRdb, only in-frame clones are kept and a portion is missing. The D gene and trimming were derived from the DNA, and the V and J assignments and clone size from that table. The data hold some 270,000 clones, with under 90% observed a single time.

The specimen sequenced was PBMCs or T cells enriched from blood (not recorded which). The receptor's source is a woman aged 60 to 75 who had recovered from COVID-19. The rearrangement links TRBV27 to TRBJ1-5, with D uncertain. CDR3 sequence reads: CASTEGGRSNQPQHF. CDR3 bases: TGTGCCAGCACGGAAGGAGGGAGGAGCAATCAGCCCCAGCATTTT.